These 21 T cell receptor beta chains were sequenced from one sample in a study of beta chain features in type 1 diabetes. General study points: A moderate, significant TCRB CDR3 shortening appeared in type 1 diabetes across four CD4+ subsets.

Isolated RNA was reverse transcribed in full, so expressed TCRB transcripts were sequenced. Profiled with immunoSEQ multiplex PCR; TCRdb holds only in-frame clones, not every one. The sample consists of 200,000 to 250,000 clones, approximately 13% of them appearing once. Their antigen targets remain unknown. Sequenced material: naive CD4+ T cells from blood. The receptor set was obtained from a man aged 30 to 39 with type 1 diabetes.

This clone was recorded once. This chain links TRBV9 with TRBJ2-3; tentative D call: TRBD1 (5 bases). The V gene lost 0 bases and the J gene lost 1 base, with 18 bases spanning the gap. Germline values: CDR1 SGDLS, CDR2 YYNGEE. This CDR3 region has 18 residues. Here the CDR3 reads CASSVATATEGRTDTQYF. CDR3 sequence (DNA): TGTGCCAGCAGCGTAGCTACTGCGACAGAAGGCCGCACAGATACGCAGTATTTT.

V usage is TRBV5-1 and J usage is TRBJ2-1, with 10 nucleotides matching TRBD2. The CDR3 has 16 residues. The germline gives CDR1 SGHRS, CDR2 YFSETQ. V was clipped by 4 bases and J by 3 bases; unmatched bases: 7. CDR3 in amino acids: CASSTAAGGGYNEQFF. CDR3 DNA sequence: TGCGCCAGCAGCACCGCAGCGGGGGGGGGCTACAATGAGCAGTTCTTC.

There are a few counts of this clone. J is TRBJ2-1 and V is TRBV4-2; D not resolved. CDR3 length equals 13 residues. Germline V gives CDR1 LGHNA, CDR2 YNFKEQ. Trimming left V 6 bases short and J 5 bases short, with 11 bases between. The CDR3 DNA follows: TGTGCCAGCAGAAACGCGCAGGACAATGAGCAGTTCTTC. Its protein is CASRNAQDNEQFF.

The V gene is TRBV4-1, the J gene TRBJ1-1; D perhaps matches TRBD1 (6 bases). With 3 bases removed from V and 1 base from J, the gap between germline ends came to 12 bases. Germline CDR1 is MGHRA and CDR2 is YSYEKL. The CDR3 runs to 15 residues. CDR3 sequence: CASSQPRDKNTEAFF. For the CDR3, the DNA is TGCGCCAGCAGCCAGCCTCGGGACAAGAACACTGAAGCTTTCTTT.

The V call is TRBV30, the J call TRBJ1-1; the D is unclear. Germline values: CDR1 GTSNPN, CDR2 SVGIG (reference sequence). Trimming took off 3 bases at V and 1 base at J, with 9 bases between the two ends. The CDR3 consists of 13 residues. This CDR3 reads CAWSTKRNTEAFF. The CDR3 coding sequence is TGTGCCTGGAGCACTAAGAGGAACACTGAAGCTTTCTTT.

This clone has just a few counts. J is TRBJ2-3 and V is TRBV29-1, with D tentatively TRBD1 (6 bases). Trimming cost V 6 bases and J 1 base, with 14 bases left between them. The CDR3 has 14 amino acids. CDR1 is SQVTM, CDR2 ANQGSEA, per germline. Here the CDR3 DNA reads TGCAGCGTGACCAACAGGGACCGCACAGATACGCAGTATTTT. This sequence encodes CSVTNRDRTDTQYF.

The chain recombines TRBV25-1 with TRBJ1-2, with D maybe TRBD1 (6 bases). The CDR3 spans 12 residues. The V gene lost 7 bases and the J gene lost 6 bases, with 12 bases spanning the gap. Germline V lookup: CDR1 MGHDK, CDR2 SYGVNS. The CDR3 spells CASMNRVDGYTF. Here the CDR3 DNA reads TGTGCCAGCATGAACAGGGTAGATGGCTACACCTTC.

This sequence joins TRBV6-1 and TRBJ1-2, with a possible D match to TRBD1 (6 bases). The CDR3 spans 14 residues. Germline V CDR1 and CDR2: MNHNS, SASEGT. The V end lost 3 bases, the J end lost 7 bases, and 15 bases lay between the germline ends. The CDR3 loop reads CASSDRAGAIGYTF. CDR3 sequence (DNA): TGTGCCAGCAGTGATCGGGCAGGGGCTATTGGCTACACCTTC.

The CDR3 region has the DNA TGTGCCAGCAGGAAACAGGGGGGGGGCACTGAAGCTTTCTTT. It encodes CASRKQGGGTEAFF. The chain is built from TRBV5-6 and TRBJ1-1, with TRBD1 matching over 8 bases. CDR3 length equals 14 residues. CDR1 and CDR2 (germline): SGHDT, YYEEEE. V lost 5 bases, J lost 4 bases, and 7 bases stayed unmatched.

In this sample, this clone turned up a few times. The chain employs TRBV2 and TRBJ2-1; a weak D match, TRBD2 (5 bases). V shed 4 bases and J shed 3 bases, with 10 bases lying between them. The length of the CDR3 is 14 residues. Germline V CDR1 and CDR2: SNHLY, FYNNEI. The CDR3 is CASSGRVLYNEQFF. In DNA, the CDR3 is TGTGCCAGCAGTGGGCGGGTGCTCTACAATGAGCAGTTCTTC.

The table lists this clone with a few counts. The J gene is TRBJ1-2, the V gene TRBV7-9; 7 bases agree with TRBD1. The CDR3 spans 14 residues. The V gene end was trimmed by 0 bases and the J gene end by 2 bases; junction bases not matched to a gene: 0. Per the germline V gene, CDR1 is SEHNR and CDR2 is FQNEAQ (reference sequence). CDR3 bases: TGTGCCAGCAGCTTAGCACAGGGGAACTATGGCTACACCTTC. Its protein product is CASSLAQGNYGYTF.

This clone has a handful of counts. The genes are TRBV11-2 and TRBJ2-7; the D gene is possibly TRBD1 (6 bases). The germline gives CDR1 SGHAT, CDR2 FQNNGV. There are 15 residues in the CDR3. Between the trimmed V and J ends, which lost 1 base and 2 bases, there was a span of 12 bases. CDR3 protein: CASSLGGQPPYEQYF. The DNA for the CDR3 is TGTGCCAGCAGCTTAGGGGGACAACCTCCCTACGAGCAGTACTTC. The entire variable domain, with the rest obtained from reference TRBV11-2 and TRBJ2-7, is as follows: EAGVAQSPRYKIIEKRQSVAFWCNPISGHATLYWYQQILGQGPKLLIQFQNNGVVDDSQLPKDRFSAERLKGVDSTLKIQPAKLEDSAVYLCASSLGGQPPYEQYFGPGTRLTVT.

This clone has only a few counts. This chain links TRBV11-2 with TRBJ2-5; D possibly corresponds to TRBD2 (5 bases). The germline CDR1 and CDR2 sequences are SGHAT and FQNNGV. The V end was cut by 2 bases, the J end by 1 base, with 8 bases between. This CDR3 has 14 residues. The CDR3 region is CASSLRRSQETQYF. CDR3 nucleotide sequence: TGTGCCAGCAGCTTAAGGAGGTCCCAAGAGACCCAGTACTTC.

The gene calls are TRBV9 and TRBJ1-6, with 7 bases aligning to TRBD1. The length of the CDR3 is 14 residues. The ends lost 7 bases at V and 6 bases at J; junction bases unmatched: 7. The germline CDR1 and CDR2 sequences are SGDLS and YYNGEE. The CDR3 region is CASSDRDSNSPLHF. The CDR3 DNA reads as TGTGCCAGCTCTGACCGGGACAGTAATTCACCCCTCCACTTT.

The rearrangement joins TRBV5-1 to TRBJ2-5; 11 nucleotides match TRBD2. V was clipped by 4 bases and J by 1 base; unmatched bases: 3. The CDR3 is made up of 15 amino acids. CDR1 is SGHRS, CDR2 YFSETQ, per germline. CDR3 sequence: CASSRGLAVQETQYF. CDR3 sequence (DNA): TGCGCCAGCAGCAGGGGACTAGCGGTCCAAGAGACCCAGTACTTC.

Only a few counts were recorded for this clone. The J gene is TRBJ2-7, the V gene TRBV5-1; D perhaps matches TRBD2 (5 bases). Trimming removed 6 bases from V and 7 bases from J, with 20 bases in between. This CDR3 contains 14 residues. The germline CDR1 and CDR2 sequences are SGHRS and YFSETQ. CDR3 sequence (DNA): TGCGCCAGCAAAGTGGACTCCCGAGTTGAAGAGCAGTACTTC. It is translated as CASKVDSRVEEQYF.

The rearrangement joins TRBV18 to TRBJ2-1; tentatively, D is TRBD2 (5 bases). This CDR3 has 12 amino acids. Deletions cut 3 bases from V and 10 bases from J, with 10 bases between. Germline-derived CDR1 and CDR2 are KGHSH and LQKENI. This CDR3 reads CASSPTSGEQFF. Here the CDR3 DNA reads TGTGCCAGCTCACCCACTAGTGGAGAGCAGTTCTTC.

CDR3 DNA: TGTGCCAGCAGCCAAGGGGCTGTAACCCAGTACTTC. Protein product: CASSQGAVTQYF. V gene TRBV14 combines with J gene TRBJ2-5, with no clear D. V dropped 1 base and J dropped 8 bases, with 8 bases sitting between them. The CDR3 is 12 amino acids. The germline V gene has CDR1 SGHDN and CDR2 FVKESK. Full variable domain (outside the CDR3, taken from reference TRBV14 and TRBJ2-5): EAGVTQFPSHSVIEKGQTVTLRCDPISGHDNLYWYRRVMGKEIKFLLHFVKESKQDESGMPNNRFLAERTGGTYSTLKVQPAELEDSGVYFCASSQGAVTQYFGPGTRLLVL.

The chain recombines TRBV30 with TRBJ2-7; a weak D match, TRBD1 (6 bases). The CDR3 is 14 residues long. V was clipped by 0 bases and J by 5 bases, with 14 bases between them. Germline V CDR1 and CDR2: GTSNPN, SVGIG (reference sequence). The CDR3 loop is CAWSVGRGGHEQYF. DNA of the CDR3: TGTGCCTGGAGTGTAGGCAGGGGCGGTCACGAGCAGTACTTC.

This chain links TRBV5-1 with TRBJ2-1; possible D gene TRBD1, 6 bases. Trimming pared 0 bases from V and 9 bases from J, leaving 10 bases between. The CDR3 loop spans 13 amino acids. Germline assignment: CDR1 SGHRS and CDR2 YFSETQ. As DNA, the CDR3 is TGCGCCAGCAGCTTGGTAGGGGGTAGTGAGCAGTTCTTC. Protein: CASSLVGGSEQFF.

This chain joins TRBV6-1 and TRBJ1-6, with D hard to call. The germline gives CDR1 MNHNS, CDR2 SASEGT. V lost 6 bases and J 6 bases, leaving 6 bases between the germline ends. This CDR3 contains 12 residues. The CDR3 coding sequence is TGTGCCAGCAGCGAGGGTAATTCACCCCTCCACTTT. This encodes CASSEGNSPLHF.